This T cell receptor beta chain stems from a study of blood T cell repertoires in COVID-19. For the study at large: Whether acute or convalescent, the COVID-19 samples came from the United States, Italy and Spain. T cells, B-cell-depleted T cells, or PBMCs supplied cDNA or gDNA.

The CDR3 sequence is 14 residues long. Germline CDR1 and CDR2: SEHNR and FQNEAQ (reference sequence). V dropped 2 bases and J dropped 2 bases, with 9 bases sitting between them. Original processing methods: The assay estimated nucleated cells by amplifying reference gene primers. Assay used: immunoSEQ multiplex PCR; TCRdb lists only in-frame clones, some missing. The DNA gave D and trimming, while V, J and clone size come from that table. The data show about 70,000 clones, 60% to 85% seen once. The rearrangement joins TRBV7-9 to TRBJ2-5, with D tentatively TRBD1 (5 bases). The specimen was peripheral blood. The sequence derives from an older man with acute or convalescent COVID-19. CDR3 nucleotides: TGTGCCAGCAGCTTATACGCAGGGCAAGAGACCCAGTACTTC. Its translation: CASSLYAGQETQYF. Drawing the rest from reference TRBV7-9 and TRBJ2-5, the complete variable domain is DTGVSQNPRHKITKRGQNVTFRCDPISEHNRLYWYRQTLGQGPEFLTYFQNEAQLEKSRLLSDRFSAERPKGSFSTLEIQRTEQGDSAMYLCASSLYAGQETQYFGPGTRLLVL.